The TCR beta chain under discussion was sequenced for a study of CD8+CD57+ T cells in acquired aplastic anemia. Study context: In CD4+ cells, healthy donors produced an average of approximately 11 million reads.

The TCR beta profiling, which covered VDJ combination and CDR3 sequence, was carried out using genomic DNA as the template. TCRdb itself ran the reads through MiXCR, one entry per CDR3 protein. The sample consists of about 110,000 distinct CDR3 sequences, 51% of them appearing once. Germline loops: CDR1 SEHNR, CDR2 FQNEAQ (reference sequence). J was trimmed by 6 bases and V by 5 bases; bases with no gene match: 4. The CDR3 has 14 amino acids. The chain recombines TRBV7-9 with TRBJ1-1, with 12 positions matching TRBD1. This TCR was sampled from a human donor in good health, serving as a control. Sequenced input: sorted CD4+, CD8+, or CD8+CD57+ T cells (not recorded which) from PBMCs. The CDR3, as DNA: TGTGCCAGCAGCCCAAGGGACAGGGGGCCTGAAGCTTTCTTT. Translated: CASSPRDRGPEAFF. Full variable domain (remainder filled in from reference TRBV7-9 and TRBJ1-1): DTGVSQNPRHKITKRGQNVTFRCDPISEHNRLYWYRQTLGQGPEFLTYFQNEAQLEKSRLLSDRFSAERPKGSFSTLEIQRTEQGDSAMYLCASSPRDRGPEAFFGQGTRLTVV.